Each of the 13 T cell receptor beta chains below was sequenced from the same sample in a study of blood T cell repertoires in COVID-19. Here immunoSEQ multiplex PCR was the method, and the copy in TCRdb shows in-frame clones only, minus some. Among approximately 110,000 clones listed, about 85% were seen once. The sequenced sample consisted of peripheral blood. These receptors all come from a human donor in a cohort sampled during active COVID-19.

The chain recombines TRBV7-2 with TRBJ2-5, with 13 positions matching TRBD2. The CDR3 length is 16 residues. Germline CDR1 SGHTA, CDR2 FQGNSA. Unmatched junction bases numbered 7, after V lost 4 bases and J lost 5 bases. CDR3 amino acids: CASSSRTSGGSETQYF. The CDR3 bases are TGTGCCAGCAGCTCCCGGACTAGCGGGGGCTCGGAGACCCAGTACTTC.

This clone was counted once. The V and J genes are TRBV27 and TRBJ1-6, with D perhaps TRBD1 (5 bases). V shed 9 bases and J shed 5 bases, with 11 bases lying between them. CDR3 length equals 13 residues. CDR1 and CDR2 from the germline V gene are MNHEY and SMNVEV (reference sequence). CDR3 region: CASRARDNSPLHF. The CDR3 nucleotides are TGTGCCAGTCGTGCCAGGGATAATTCACCCCTCCACTTT.

The J gene is TRBJ2-2, the V gene TRBV6-1; D uncertain. The CDR3 consists of 13 residues. CDR1 and CDR2 from the germline V gene are MNHNS and SASEGT. Trimming took off 3 bases at V and 1 base at J, with 3 bases between the two ends. Here the CDR3 DNA reads TGTGCCAGCAGTGACCTGAACACCGGGGAGCTGTTTTTT. The encoded protein is CASSDLNTGELFF.

The V and J genes are TRBV18 and TRBJ2-7, with 7 bases matching TRBD2. Germline CDR1 KGHSH, CDR2 LQKENI. With 6 bases clipped from V and 3 bases from J, the junction kept 11 bases outside the gene matches. The CDR3 extends over 15 amino acids. CDR3 residues: CASSPVGGVVYEQYF. CDR3 coding DNA: TGTGCCAGCTCTCCGGTGGGGGGGGTGGTCTACGAGCAGTACTTC.

V and J are TRBV3-1 (or the pseudogene TRBV3-2) and TRBJ2-1; D remains unclear. The V end was cut by 1 base, the J end by 9 bases, with 10 bases between. The germline CDR1 and CDR2 sequences are LGHDT and YNNKEL (reference sequence). The CDR3 runs 13 residues. CDR3 DNA sequence: TGTGCCAGCAGCCAAGGACTTCTCGGTGAGCAGTTCTTC. This encodes CASSQGLLGEQFF.

This sequence joins TRBV11-2 and TRBJ2-7; D is ambiguous. The V gene's germline CDR1 is SGHAT and CDR2 FQNNGV. Trimming left V 5 bases short and J 5 bases short, with 13 bases between. This CDR3 has 13 residues. The CDR3 coding sequence is TGTGCCAGCAGCACTTCAGCGTGGAACGAGCAGTACTTC. It yields the protein CASSTSAWNEQYF.

Written as DNA, the CDR3 is TGTGCCAGCACTCGGGACGAGCAGTACTTC. This translates into CASTRDEQYF. V is TRBV2 and J is TRBJ2-7; D is unclear. V shed 7 bases and J shed 5 bases, with 6 bases lying between them. The CDR3 is made up of 10 amino acids. Germline V gives CDR1 SNHLY, CDR2 FYNNEI.

The gene calls are TRBV2 and TRBJ2-1; 7 positions match TRBD1. This CDR3 spans 14 amino acids. Trimming took 6 bases from V and 7 from J; bases not matched to a gene: 9. Looked up from germline, CDR1 is SNHLY and CDR2 is FYNNEI. CDR3 region: CASRRQGRLNEQFF. CDR3 DNA sequence: TGTGCCAGCAGGCGACAGGGAAGGTTAAATGAGCAGTTCTTC.

The chain employs TRBV27 and TRBJ1-2, with D unresolved. Deletions cut 8 bases from V and 4 bases from J, with 23 bases between. CDR1 is MNHEY and CDR2 is SMNVEV in the germline V gene (reference sequence). There are 16 residues in the CDR3. The CDR3 protein is CASGPGTTPQRYGYTF. The DNA of the CDR3 is TGTGCCAGCGGCCCGGGAACAACCCCTCAGCGCTATGGCTACACCTTC.

The chain is built from TRBV28 and TRBJ1-1; 8 bases agree with TRBD1. V was clipped by 9 bases and J by 0 bases; unmatched bases: 3. Per the germline V gene, CDR1 is MDHEN and CDR2 is SYDVKM. The CDR3 contains 13 residues. The CDR3 bases are TGTGCCAGTCAGACAGGGGTGAACACTGAAGCTTTCTTT. Protein: CASQTGVNTEAFF. The full variable domain, its missing parts supplied by reference TRBV28 and TRBJ1-1, is DVKVTQSSRYLVKRTGEKVFLECVQDMDHENMFWYRQDPGLGLRLIYFSYDVKMKEKGDIPEGYSVSREKKERFSLILESASTNQTSMYLCASQTGVNTEAFFGQGTRLTVV.

The chain employs TRBV11-2 and TRBJ1-6; 8 positions agree with TRBD1. Per germline, CDR1 SGHAT and CDR2 FQNNGV. The ends lost 2 bases at V and 7 bases at J; junction bases unmatched: 1. CDR3 length: 14 amino acids. The CDR3 sequence: CASSLTGGNSPLHF. The CDR3 bases are TGTGCCAGCAGCTTAACAGGGGGGAATTCACCCCTCCACTTT. Combining the CDR3 with reference TRBV11-2 and TRBJ1-6 gives the whole variable domain EAGVAQSPRYKIIEKRQSVAFWCNPISGHATLYWYQQILGQGPKLLIQFQNNGVVDDSQLPKDRFSAERLKGVDSTLKIQPAKLEDSAVYLCASSLTGGNSPLHFGNGTRLTVT.

The gene calls are TRBV5-5 and TRBJ1-2; no clear D gene. The CDR3 contains 15 residues. CDR1 and CDR2 from the germline V gene are SGHKS and YYEKEE (reference sequence). V lost 0 bases, J lost 3 bases, and 12 bases lay in between. CDR3 sequence: CASSLELGPYYGYTF. The CDR3 DNA reads TGTGCCAGCAGCTTGGAGCTGGGCCCTTACTATGGCTACACCTTC. Drawing the rest from reference TRBV5-5 and TRBJ1-2, the complete variable domain is DAGVTQSPTHLIKTRGQQVTLRCSPISGHKSVSWYQQVLGQGPQFIFQYYEKEERGRGNFPDRFSARQFPNYSSELNVNALLLGDSALYLCASSLELGPYYGYTFGSGTRLTVV.

The chain employs TRBV18 and TRBJ2-1; maybe TRBD1 (6 bases). The CDR3 totals 16 residues. Germline assignment: CDR1 KGHSH and CDR2 LQKENI. Trimming took off 0 bases at V and 8 bases at J, with 17 bases between the two ends. The CDR3 loop is CASSPPVTGSLHEQFF. CDR3 DNA sequence: TGTGCCAGCTCACCACCGGTGACAGGTAGCCTTCATGAGCAGTTCTTC.